The 27 T cell receptor beta chains in this list originate from one sample, sequenced in a study of PD-L1 blockade in urothelial cancer. Sequencing used immunoSEQ multiplex PCR; TCRdb keeps in-frame clones, though not all of them. The sample lists 15,000 to 20,000 clones, around 91% occurring once. Time point in this sample: pretreatment peripheral blood. The starting material was PBMCs, obtained around atezolizumab (anti-PD-L1) treatment. These receptors originate from an older man with urothelial cancer.

The chain combines TRBV6-1 with TRBJ2-5; 9 nucleotides match TRBD2. The CDR3 is 16 amino acids. With V trimmed by 2 bases and J by 5 bases, 9 bases remained unmatched. Germline V lookup: CDR1 MNHNS, CDR2 SASEGT. The CDR3 DNA follows: TGTGCCAGCAGTGAATGGCGCGGGGGGGCCCTGGAGACCCAGTACTTC. Translating it yields CASSEWRGGALETQYF.

The chain is built from TRBV15 and TRBJ2-1, with D possibly matching TRBD1 (5 bases). The germline V and J ends were trimmed by 1 base and 11 bases, with 12 bases remaining between them. This CDR3 comprises 13 residues. Germline V gene lookup returns CDR1 LNHNV and CDR2 YYDKDF (reference sequence). CDR3 sequence reads: CATSRGGHLQQFF. CDR3 bases: TGTGCCACCAGCAGAGGTGGACATCTTCAGCAGTTCTTC.

Here the CDR3 reads CASSEARGGTDTQYF. For the CDR3, the DNA is TGTGCCAGCAGTGAAGCGAGAGGTGGCACAGATACGCAGTATTTT. The chain links TRBV6-1 to TRBJ2-3, with unresolved D. The germline gives CDR1 MNHNS, CDR2 SASEGT. CDR3 length: 15 residues. Deletions cut 0 bases from V and 1 base from J, with 8 bases between.

The chain employs TRBV6-4 and TRBJ2-3; 10 bases line up with TRBD2. V shed 0 bases and J 5 bases; nucleotides not matched to a gene: 5. This CDR3 is built from 16 residues. Germline V CDR1 and CDR2: MRHNA, SNTAGT. For the CDR3, the DNA is TGTGCCAGCAGTGACTCCAGCGGGGGGGCTGGAGATACGCAGTATTTT. Translated, it gives CASSDSSGGAGDTQYF.

This chain connects TRBV27 to TRBJ1-5; D call uncertain. Germline CDR1 and CDR2: MNHEY and SMNVEV (reference sequence). The CDR3 runs 14 residues. With 6 bases removed from V and 2 bases from J, the gap between germline ends came to 11 bases. CDR3 nucleotides: TGTGCCAGCAGAGCGGTTGGGGGCAATCAGCCCCAGCATTTT. Its translation: CASRAVGGNQPQHF.

The chain recombines TRBV25-1 with TRBJ2-5; D call uncertain. CDR1 and CDR2 from the germline V gene are MGHDK and SYGVNS. The CDR3 is 13 amino acids. V was trimmed by 5 bases and J by 5 bases, leaving 12 bases between them. The CDR3 sequence is CASSRSGPETQYF. The CDR3 nucleotides read TGTGCCAGCAGTCGTTCGGGTCCGGAGACCCAGTACTTC.

The chain employs TRBV7-9 and TRBJ1-2; 7 bases line up with TRBD1. The germline V gene has CDR1 SEHNR and CDR2 FQNEAQ (reference sequence). Trimming took 1 base from V and 0 from J; bases not matched to a gene: 8. The CDR3 contains 17 residues. CDR3 residues: CASSLGRGRDANYGYTF. The CDR3 region has the DNA TGTGCCAGCAGCTTAGGGAGGGGGCGGGACGCTAACTATGGCTACACCTTC.

This chain links TRBV4-1 with TRBJ1-2; no reliable D call. Trimming pared 0 bases from V and 8 bases from J, leaving 16 bases between. The CDR3 length is 15 residues. CDR1 is MGHRA and CDR2 is YSYEKL in the germline V gene. CDR3 in DNA: TGCGCCAGCAGCCAAGAAACCGACTTGGCCAGAGGCTACACCTTC. This translates into CASSQETDLARGYTF.

The chain employs TRBV5-1 and TRBJ2-7, with 9 bases lining up with TRBD1. The CDR3 totals 16 residues. Germline trimming cut 1 base from V and 1 base from J; bases unmatched to any gene: 6. CDR1 and CDR2 from the germline V gene are SGHRS and YFSETQ. The CDR3 nucleotides read TGCGCCAGCAGCTTGTCCCCGGGGACAGGGTCCTACGAGCAGTACTTC. It yields the protein CASSLSPGTGSYEQYF.

This clone was recorded a few times. The chain employs TRBV19 and TRBJ2-3, with D possibly being TRBD2 (7 bases). The germline V gene encodes CDR1 LNHDA and CDR2 SQIVND (reference sequence). Trimming pared 1 base from V and 0 bases from J, leaving 11 bases between. The CDR3 has 16 residues. Written as DNA, the CDR3 is TGTGCCAGTAGTATAGGAGGGGGGGGGAGCACAGATACGCAGTATTTT. This encodes CASSIGGGGSTDTQYF. The full variable domain, completed using reference TRBV19 and TRBJ2-3, is DGGITQSPKYLFRKEGQNVTLSCEQNLNHDAMYWYRQDPGQGLRLIYYSQIVNDFQKGDIAEGYSVSREKKESFPLTVTSAQKNPTAFYLCASSIGGGGSTDTQYFGPGTRLTVL.

The gene calls are TRBV7-6 and TRBJ2-7; D may be TRBD1 (5 bases). The CDR3 runs to 12 residues. The germline V gene has CDR1 SGHVS and CDR2 FNYEAQ. Between the trimmed V and J ends, which lost 5 bases and 6 bases, there was a span of 11 bases. The CDR3 loop is CASSRQGSEQYF. In DNA, the CDR3 is TGTGCCAGCAGCCGTCAGGGATCCGAGCAGTACTTC.

The chain couples TRBV12-5 to TRBJ2-5; 7 bases map to TRBD1. This CDR3 is built from 14 residues. After removal of 6 bases from V and 2 bases from J, the junction contained 6 bases not matched to a gene. Germline V gene lookup returns CDR1 LGHNT and CDR2 FRNRAP. The CDR3 DNA is TGTGCTAGTGGAATCGGGACAGAACAAGAGACCCAGTACTTC. Its translation is CASGIGTEQETQYF.

This rearrangement joins TRBV5-6 to TRBJ1-1, with D unclear. V gave up 1 base and J gave up 4 bases, with 11 bases separating them. CDR1 and CDR2 (germline): SGHDT, YYEEEE. The CDR3 has 14 residues. For the CDR3, the DNA is TGTGCCAGCAGCTTGAGAGAGCTGAGCACTGAAGCTTTCTTT. Protein product: CASSLRELSTEAFF. Full variable domain (missing parts from reference TRBV5-6 and TRBJ1-1): DAGVTQSPTHLIKTRGQQVTLRCSPKSGHDTVSWYQQALGQGPQFIFQYYEEEERQRGNFPDRFSGHQFPNYSSELNVNALLLGDSALYLCASSLRELSTEAFFGQGTRLTVV.

This clone was seen only once. CDR3 DNA: TGTGCCAGCTCACCAGGAGCGGGCATCACAGATACGCAGTATTTT. Translating it yields CASSPGAGITDTQYF. This chain joins TRBV18 and TRBJ2-3; D is perhaps TRBD2 (6 bases). This CDR3 spans 15 amino acids. The germline gives CDR1 KGHSH, CDR2 LQKENI. V lost 2 bases, J lost 2 bases, and 11 bases lay in between.

The V gene is TRBV6-5, the J gene TRBJ1-2; 7 positions agree with TRBD1. The CDR3 has 14 amino acids. Germline V gene lookup returns CDR1 MNHEY and CDR2 SVGAGI. J lost 6 bases, V lost 4 bases, and 8 bases had no gene match. CDR3 nucleotide sequence: TGTGCCAGCAGTTTGGCCCTACAGGGGAATGGCTACACCTTC. This gives the protein CASSLALQGNGYTF.

The chain uses TRBV2 and TRBJ1-2; 10 bases agree with TRBD1. The CDR3 is made up of 16 amino acids. CDR1 is SNHLY and CDR2 is FYNNEI in the germline V gene. V gave up 3 bases and J gave up 4 bases; unmatched junction bases: 8. The CDR3 nucleotides read TGTGCCAGCAGTGAGGGCCCGGGACAGGGGATCTATGGCTACACCTTC. Translated, it gives CASSEGPGQGIYGYTF.

The genes are TRBV28 and TRBJ2-3, with D hard to call. This CDR3 contains 15 residues. Germline lookup yields CDR1 MDHEN and CDR2 SYDVKM. Between the trimmed V and J ends, which lost 9 bases and 2 bases, there was a span of 18 bases. CDR3: CASLHLRAPTDTQYF. For the CDR3, the DNA is TGTGCCAGTCTCCACCTTCGCGCCCCCACAGATACGCAGTATTTT.

The rearrangement uses TRBV7-6 and TRBJ2-3; 8 nucleotides agree with TRBD2. The CDR3 length is 15 residues. V lost 7 bases and J lost 0; bases outside the gene matches: 6. Germline-derived CDR1 and CDR2 are SGHVS and FNYEAQ. The CDR3 region is CASTLAGASTDTQYF. The CDR3 DNA reads as TGTGCCAGCACGCTAGCGGGCGCTAGCACAGATACGCAGTATTTT.

The chain links TRBV25-1 to TRBJ2-3, with TRBD2 matching over 12 bases. V lost 2 bases to trimming and J lost 4 bases; unmatched junction nucleotides: 4. CDR3 size: 16 residues. Germline V gives CDR1 MGHDK, CDR2 SYGVNS. The CDR3 loop reads CASSEALAGGADTQYF. The DNA of the CDR3 is TGTGCCAGCAGTGAAGCGCTAGCGGGGGGGGCAGATACGCAGTATTTT.

Only a few counts were recorded for this clone. The V call is TRBV2, the J call TRBJ1-5; possibly TRBD1 for D (5 bases). CDR3 length equals 15 residues. Germline CDR1 is SNHLY and CDR2 is FYNNEI. Trimming removed 4 bases from V and 4 bases from J, with 14 bases in between. The CDR3 nucleotides are TGTGCCAGCAGTGGAATAGGCAGGGAAAATCAGCCCCAGCATTTT. Translated, it gives CASSGIGRENQPQHF.

CDR3 protein: CASSQDEDGDLNEKLFF. CDR3 coding DNA: TGCGCCAGCAGCCAAGATGAAGATGGAGATCTTAATGAAAAACTGTTTTTT. The chain couples TRBV4-1 to TRBJ1-4, with no clear D. The CDR3 runs to 17 residues. Germline V gene sequence: CDR1 MGHRA, CDR2 YSYEKL. Trimming pared 0 bases from V and 4 bases from J, leaving 15 bases between.

The chain couples TRBV28 to TRBJ2-7; 8 positions agree with TRBD2. Germline V gene sequence: CDR1 MDHEN, CDR2 SYDVKM. The CDR3 is made up of 13 amino acids. Germline trimming cut 6 bases from V and 3 bases from J; bases unmatched to any gene: 4. CDR3 sequence (DNA): TGTGCCAGCAGCCCCGGGGGGGTCTACGAGCAGTACTTC. The encoded protein is CASSPGGVYEQYF.

The chain employs TRBV7-2 and TRBJ2-7, with D perhaps TRBD1 (6 bases). CDR3 length: 15 residues. V lost 5 bases, J lost 7 bases, and 21 bases lay in between. Germline V CDR1 and CDR2: SGHTA, FQGNSA. The CDR3 DNA reads TGTGCCAGCAGCCTTATGTGGGGGCGGGTTGATGAGCAGTACTTC. Translating gives CASSLMWGRVDEQYF.

The rearrangement links TRBV11-1 to TRBJ2-7; no clear D gene. V lost 4 bases to trimming and J lost 5 bases, with 6 bases between them. The length of the CDR3 is 11 residues. Germline V gives CDR1 SGHAT, CDR2 FQDESV (reference sequence). The CDR3 loop is CASSSLHEQYF. The CDR3 region has the DNA TGTGCCAGCAGCTCCCTCCACGAGCAGTACTTC.

In this sample, this clone turned up once. This sequence joins TRBV28 and TRBJ1-2, with D hard to call. Trimming left V 2 bases short and J 5 bases short, with 12 bases between. CDR3 size: 14 residues. Germline V gene sequence: CDR1 MDHEN, CDR2 SYDVKM. DNA of the CDR3: TGTGCCAGCAGTTTAAGGGTCGGGAGGTATGGCTACACCTTC. Translating it yields CASSLRVGRYGYTF.

This rearrangement joins TRBV19 to TRBJ1-5, with a weak D call TRBD1 (6 bases). CDR1 LNHDA and CDR2 SQIVND come from the germline V gene (reference sequence). The CDR3 consists of 17 residues. Trimming left V 6 bases short and J 2 bases short, with 20 bases between. This CDR3 reads CASSSIRGGGGNQPQHF. The CDR3 DNA reads TGTGCCAGTAGCAGTATACGGGGCGGGGGCGGCAATCAGCCCCAGCATTTT.

This rearrangement joins TRBV2 to TRBJ1-2; D unclear. Germline lookup yields CDR1 SNHLY and CDR2 FYNNEI. The CDR3 contains 12 residues. Trimming left V 7 bases short and J 8 bases short, with 14 bases between. CDR3 in DNA: TGTGCCAGCAATCCGGGTTTGTACGGCTACACCTTC. Protein: CASNPGLYGYTF.